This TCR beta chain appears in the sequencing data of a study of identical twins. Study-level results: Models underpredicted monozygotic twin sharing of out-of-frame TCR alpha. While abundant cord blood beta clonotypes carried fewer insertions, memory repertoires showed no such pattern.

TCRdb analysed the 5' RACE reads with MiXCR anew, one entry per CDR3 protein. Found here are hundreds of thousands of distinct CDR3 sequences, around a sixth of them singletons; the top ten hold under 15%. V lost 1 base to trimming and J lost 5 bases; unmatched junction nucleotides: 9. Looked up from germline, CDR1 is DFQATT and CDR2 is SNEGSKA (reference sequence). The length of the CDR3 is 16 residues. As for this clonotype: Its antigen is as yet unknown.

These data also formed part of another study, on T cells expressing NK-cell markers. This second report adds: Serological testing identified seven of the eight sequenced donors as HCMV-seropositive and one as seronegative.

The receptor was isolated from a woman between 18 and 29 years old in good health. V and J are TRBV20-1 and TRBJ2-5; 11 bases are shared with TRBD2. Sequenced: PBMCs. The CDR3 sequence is CSARAALAGVSETQYF. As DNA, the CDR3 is TGCAGTGCTAGAGCCGCACTAGCGGGAGTCAGTGAGACCCAGTACTTC.